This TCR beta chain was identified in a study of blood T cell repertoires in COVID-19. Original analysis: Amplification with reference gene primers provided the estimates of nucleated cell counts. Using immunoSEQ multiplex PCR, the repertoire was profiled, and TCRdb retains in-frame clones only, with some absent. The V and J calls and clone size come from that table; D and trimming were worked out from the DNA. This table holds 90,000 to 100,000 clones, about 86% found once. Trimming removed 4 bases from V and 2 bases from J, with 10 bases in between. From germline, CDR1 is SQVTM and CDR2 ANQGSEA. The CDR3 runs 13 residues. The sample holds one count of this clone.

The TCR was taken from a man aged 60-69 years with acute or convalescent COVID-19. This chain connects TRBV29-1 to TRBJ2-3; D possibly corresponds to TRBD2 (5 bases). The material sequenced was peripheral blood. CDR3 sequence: CSVGSGFTDTQYF. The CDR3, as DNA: TGCAGCGTTGGGAGCGGATTCACAGATACGCAGTATTTT.